The 14 T cell receptor beta chains presented below share a single source sample, sequenced in a study of blood T cell repertoires in COVID-19 (dated by TCRdb to about 2020). Library method: the immunoSEQ multiplex PCR assay. Here the immuneACCESS table is served through TCRdb, limited to in-frame sequences with V and J called. Missing clones are a known gap in these copies; in checked studies unresolved V genes cover under half, and the rest lacks a known reason. Within this sample are some 160,000 clones, with 80% of them counted one time only. The ten largest clones capture 6.5% of the sample. Material: peripheral blood. These receptors were obtained from a man aged 65 to 79 with active or convalescent COVID-19.

This rearrangement joins TRBV10-1 to TRBJ2-7; D is uncertain. The CDR3 totals 14 residues. From germline, CDR1 is WNHNN and CDR2 SYGVQD (reference sequence). The germline V and J ends were trimmed by 0 bases and 2 bases, with 8 bases remaining between them. This CDR3 is CASSESEITYEQYF. Here the CDR3 DNA reads TGCGCCAGCAGTGAGTCGGAGATTACCTACGAGCAGTACTTC.

The chain has TRBV6-5 and TRBJ1-1; TRBD1 might be the D (5 bases). V lost 3 bases and J 1 base, leaving 12 bases between the germline ends. Looked up from germline, CDR1 is MNHEY and CDR2 is SVGAGI. The CDR3 contains 15 residues. CDR3 sequence reads: CASSYSPRANTEAFF. The CDR3 DNA follows: TGTGCCAGCAGTTATAGTCCCAGGGCGAACACTGAAGCTTTCTTT.

The J gene is TRBJ2-7, the V gene TRBV5-1, with D tentatively TRBD1 (6 bases). Trimming pared 4 bases from V and 3 bases from J, leaving 14 bases between. The CDR3 contains 14 residues. Germline V CDR1 and CDR2: SGHRS, YFSETQ. CDR3 residues: CASSPQGQNYEQYF. CDR3 nucleotide sequence: TGCGCCAGCAGCCCCCAGGGACAAAACTACGAGCAGTACTTC.

The J gene is TRBJ2-6, the V gene TRBV18; 8 nucleotides agree with TRBD1. The CDR3 is 18 amino acids. Germline trimming cut 1 base from V and 2 bases from J; bases unmatched to any gene: 7. The germline CDR1 and CDR2 sequences are KGHSH and LQKENI. CDR3 sequence: CASSPQGTGVTGANVLTF. For the CDR3, the DNA is TGTGCCAGCTCACCACAGGGGACAGGCGTAACTGGGGCCAACGTCCTGACTTTC. The complete variable domain, with remaining parts taken from reference TRBV18 and TRBJ2-6, reads NAGVMQNPRHLVRRRGQEARLRCSPMKGHSHVYWYRQLPEEGLKFMVYLQKENIIDESGMPKERFSAEFPKEGPSILRIQQVVRGDSAAYFCASSPQGTGVTGANVLTFGAGSRLTVL.

The chain carries TRBV7-6 and TRBJ2-7; D unresolved. Trimming removed 4 bases at V and 6 bases at J, with 22 bases between. The CDR3 sequence is 16 residues long. The germline V gene has CDR1 SGHVS and CDR2 FNYEAQ. The CDR3 nucleotides read TGTGCCAGCAGCTCCCGTCCGGCGAGGTTGGCGCGCGAGCAGTACTTC. Protein sequence: CASSSRPARLAREQYF.

The rearrangement joins TRBV2 to TRBJ2-7; 11 bases line up with TRBD1. V was pared by 5 bases and J by 3 bases, with 6 bases of the junction left unmatched. CDR1 is SNHLY, CDR2 FYNNEI, per germline. The CDR3 has 15 residues. As DNA, the CDR3 is TGTGCCAGCAGTAAGGACAGGGGGCCGGGCTACGAGCAGTACTTC. Protein sequence: CASSKDRGPGYEQYF.

The chain's CDR3 is CASSYSQGTLKAFF. Here the CDR3 DNA reads TGTGCCAGCAGTTACTCCCAGGGTACACTGAAGGCTTTCTTT. V is TRBV6-2 or TRBV6-3 and J is TRBJ1-1; TRBD1 might be the D (5 bases). The V and J ends lost 0 bases and 11 bases respectively, with 16 bases between them. Germline CDR1 and CDR2: MNHEY and SVGEGT. This CDR3 is built from 14 residues.

The V gene is TRBV6-2 or TRBV6-3, the J gene TRBJ1-1; 7 nucleotides agree with TRBD1. The CDR3 is 15 amino acids. Unmatched junction bases numbered 4, after V lost 2 bases and J lost 1 base. The V gene's germline CDR1 is MNHEY and CDR2 SVGEGT. As DNA, the CDR3 is TGTGCCAGCAGTTACGAGGGGGCTAGGAACACTGAAGCTTTCTTT. It translates to CASSYEGARNTEAFF.

This clone was recorded only once. The V call is TRBV27, the J call TRBJ2-3; possible D gene TRBD1, 6 bases. Trimming left V 6 bases short and J 0 bases short, with 16 bases between. CDR1 and CDR2 (germline): MNHEY, SMNVEV (reference sequence). The CDR3 is 16 amino acids. CDR3 in amino acids: CASSLVGAPSTDTQYF. CDR3 sequence (DNA): TGTGCCAGCAGCCTGGTGGGGGCCCCTAGCACAGATACGCAGTATTTT.

The V gene is TRBV18, the J gene TRBJ2-7; D may be TRBD2 (6 bases). CDR3 length: 16 residues. CDR1 KGHSH and CDR2 LQKENI come from the germline V gene. V dropped 4 bases and J dropped 2 bases, with 18 bases sitting between them. The CDR3 spells CASSLIGGAGAYEQYF. CDR3 sequence (DNA): TGTGCCAGCTCACTTATCGGCGGGGCGGGCGCCTACGAGCAGTACTTC.

The rearrangement uses TRBV27 and TRBJ1-5, with D perhaps matching TRBD1 (6 bases). The V end was cut by 3 bases, the J end by 2 bases, with 11 bases between. This CDR3 has 15 residues. Per the germline V gene, CDR1 is MNHEY and CDR2 is SMNVEV (reference sequence). In nucleotides, the CDR3 is TGTGCCAGCAGTTTTCAGGGGTATGGCAATCAGCCCCAGCATTTT. This encodes CASSFQGYGNQPQHF.

The chain recombines TRBV7-2 with TRBJ2-7; TRBD2 matches 10 bases. This CDR3 is 15 amino acids long. Trimming at V came to 5 bases and at J to 2 bases, leaving 6 bases not matched to a gene. In germline, CDR1 is SGHTA, CDR2 FQGNSA. The CDR3 protein is CASSPRTSGTYEQYF. The CDR3 DNA sequence: TGTGCCAGCAGCCCGCGGACTAGCGGAACCTACGAGCAGTACTTC.

The chain's CDR3 is CASSQSTGRYGYTF. The DNA of the CDR3 is TGTGCCAGCAGCCAGTCGACAGGGCGATATGGCTACACCTTC. This chain connects TRBV3-1 (or the pseudogene TRBV3-2) to TRBJ1-2, with 7 nucleotides matching TRBD1. In germline, CDR1 is LGHDT, CDR2 YNNKEL (reference sequence). The CDR3 runs 14 residues. Trimming removed 3 bases from V and 5 bases from J; junction bases left unmatched: 6.

V gene TRBV7-9 combines with J gene TRBJ2-3; 12 nucleotides agree with TRBD2. CDR1 and CDR2 from the germline V gene are SEHNR and FQNEAQ (reference sequence). CDR3 size: 16 residues. Trimming cost V 5 bases and J 3 bases; bases outside gene matches: 6. This CDR3 reads CASSLGLAGNTDTQYF. DNA of the CDR3: TGTGCCAGCAGCCTCGGACTAGCGGGGAATACAGATACGCAGTATTTT.